This T cell receptor beta chain was captured by sequencing in a study of blood T cell repertoires in COVID-19. V was clipped by 2 bases and J by 6 bases, with 18 bases between them. Per germline, CDR1 SGHTA and CDR2 FQGTGA. The CDR3 has 16 amino acids. Generated by immunoSEQ multiplex PCR, the TCRdb table keeps only in-frame clones and is missing some. There are under 40,000 clones in the sample; about 87% occur only once, and less than 25% lies in the top ten. The gene calls are TRBV7-3 and TRBJ2-3; tentatively, D is TRBD2 (5 bases). The TCR originated in a man in his fifties with active or convalescent COVID-19. Sequencing input: peripheral blood. The CDR3, as DNA: TGTGCCAGCAGCTTACGCGGGCAGGATAAGTCGGATACGCAGTATTTT. This encodes CASSLRGQDKSDTQYF.